This T cell receptor (beta chain) was obtained from a study of control samples from healthy donors and cancer patients (dated by TCRdb to between 2020 and 2021). Libraries were made using the immunoSEQ multiplex PCR assay. Imported from immuneACCESS, the table was reduced by TCRdb to in-frame sequences with V and J called. These copies leave out some clones; in studies compared against another copy, an unresolved V gene accounts for under half, and the cause of the remainder is not known. The sample contains some 64,000 clones, about nine tenths of them found a single time. The ten largest account for roughly 1.2% of the sample. At the junction V is shortened by 5 bases and J by 2 bases; bases outside the gene matches: 8. Including the terminal cysteine and phenylalanine, the CDR3 comprises 16 residues. Only the CDR3 DNA is retained, 48 bases long and in frame from the first base. Taken from the germline V gene (reference sequence), the CDR1 and CDR2 loops are SEHNR and FQNEAQ.

As concerns this clone: Its antigen is still unknown. Nothing much larger sits one base from this clone, and base qualities are not available.

This chain joins TRBV7-9 to TRBJ2-3; 9 central nucleotides agree with TRBD1. This receptor was identified in a woman aged 45-60 years with colorectal cancer. Sample: PBMCs. The CDR3 reads as follows: CASSVNRGRDTDTQYF. In nucleotides, the sequence is TGTGCCAGCAGCGTCAACAGGGGGCGAGACACAGATACGCAGTATTTT.